The present TCR beta chain was sequenced within a study of cytomegalovirus exposure and HLA in healthy donors. This CDR3 is built from 18 residues. Germline CDR1 is LGHNA and CDR2 is YNFKEQ. V lost 3 bases and J lost 3; bases outside the gene matches: 14. Findings and limits, study-wide: Donor immune exposure was known only as CMV serostatus.

As regards this clone: Its matching antigen is unknown.

Whereas donors were nominally healthy upon sampling, unrecorded immune exposures were probable. In the PCR, 60 Vbeta and 13 Jbeta primers were used. Some clones are missing from TCRdb's copy, which holds only in-frame ones; the method was immunoSEQ multiplex PCR. In the table there are 160,000 or so clones, approximately 77% of which are singletons. The sample comprised PBMCs. This TCR was sampled from a female donor in good health and CMV-seronegative. The rearrangement links TRBV4-2 to TRBJ2-7; TRBD2 matches 10 bases. Written as DNA, the CDR3 is TGTGCCAGCAGCCAGGGCCGGACTAGCGGAGGGCGTCTCTACGAGCAGTACTTC. It specifies CASSQGRTSGGRLYEQYF.